The present T cell receptor beta chain was sequenced within a study of cytomegalovirus exposure and HLA in healthy donors (TCRdb year 2017). A note on the overall study: An earlier analysis of approximately 590 of the donors reported roughly 270 Gb of sequence data and roughly 100 million unique TCR beta sequences from some 180 million T cells. An early release that covered fewer than 800 HLA-typed donors contained around 300 gigabases of sequencing data and 80 million or so unique TCR sequences. The genetic ancestry cluster associated with self-reported Caucasian donors included approximately 85% of the roughly 410 genotyped donors. The study was designed to test whether signatures of past pathogen exposure could be identified by cataloging public T cell receptors. The study profiled the T cell repertoires of hundreds of subjects by immunosequencing and related them to cytomegalovirus serostatus. A separate validation cohort of approximately 130 different subjects was used in addition to the roughly 700-subject first cohort. To predict cytomegalovirus infection status, the study brought together high-throughput TCR immunosequencing, statistical association of individual TCRs with disease status, and machine learning. To study patterns of TCR occurrence, a later analysis re-analyzed previously published TCR beta repertoires from around 660 donors and added high-resolution HLA genotyping. Rather than using new phenotypic data, the later analysis identified candidate immune exposures from TCR beta sequences and from how often those sequences occurred across donors. To decide whether each TCR beta V gene segment behaved as functional or pseudogenic, an earlier analysis of some 600 of the donors relied on high-throughput TCR beta sequencing. Donor age, sex, ethnicity and CMV serostatus were compiled alongside the repertoire data. A later genetic analysis took genome-wide SNP genotypes for about 60% of the roughly 670 donors and used that subset as a discovery cohort. Every discovery cohort repertoire had been produced on one sequencing platform. Class I and class II HLA loci were covered by the typing at four-digit resolution. Typing coverage differed by locus: A, B, C, DRB1 and DQB1 were typed in roughly 620-630 donors, DQA1 in 500 to 550, DPA1 in 600 to 610, and DPB1 in 450 to 490. Several DR-DQ haplotypes were handled as single units for association and clustering because linkage in the cohort was strong. Across 398 genotyped donors of the cohort, an average of about 240,000 unique TCR beta nucleotide sequences per donor were sequenced, and roughly 20% of those sequences were non-productive. Summary of the overall study and its limitations: According to a later genetic analysis, donors in an Asian-associated ancestry cluster had fewer N-insertions in productive TCRs than the roughly 700-donor mean. Linkage disequilibrium might explain the correlated functional status among segregating V segments, but an unknown experimental factor could not be ruled out. Specific HLA alleles were associated with 15,000 to 20,000 TCR beta sequences at a false discovery rate of 0.05 in a later analysis. Three of the identified cytomegalovirus-associated TCR beta chains were confirmed in vitro to be specific for cytomegalovirus antigens. When HLA alleles, especially DR and DQ, strongly co-occurred, TCR associations were difficult to assign to individual alleles. The 87-base-pair reads could not distinguish some IMGT-functional V segments, including TRBV6-2 and TRBV6-3, so those segments were excluded. According to a later analysis, TCR association rates differed among HLA loci, with DRB1 alleles showing the most associated TCRs and HLA-C alleles showing the fewest. HLA typing was unavailable for some donors at each locus, so association tests used only the typed subset. The only immune exposure information available for the cohort was CMV serostatus. Broadly in line with IMGT annotations, most TCR beta V segments showed up in productive rearrangements about 87% or about 30% of the time in an earlier analysis of around 600 of the donors. V-gene and J-gene trimming of TCR beta chains was associated with a missense DCLRE1C variant in a later genetic analysis, and the association was replicated in an independent cohort. A cluster of highly shared sequence variants was judged likely to be a technical artifact of the sequencing pipeline. The classifier was reported to diagnose cytomegalovirus status with high specificity and sensitivity in both the original and validation cohorts. According to the authors, the approach could potentially be generalized to other disease states and immunological phenotypes. In a later analysis, HLA-associated TCR beta chains showed more clonal expansion and lower generation probabilities than non-associated chains that were equally common. The earlier analysis of almost 600 of the donors excluded around 17 rarely observed V segments, including chromosome 9 orphons, because counts were too low. Sequencing depth was assumed to be roughly uniform across donors in the presence/absence analyses, though that assumption may not hold. Most CMV-associated TCR beta chains appeared to be HLA-restricted in a later analysis, and the HLA associations seemed to be driven largely by CMV exposure. This cohort had only TCR beta chains sequenced, and the lack of alpha or paired-chain data limited which features could be detected. According to a later analysis, parvovirus B19, influenza, CMV and Epstein-Barr virus appeared linked to several top co-occurrence clusters. A further reported finding was that TCR beta sequences accurately predicted the HLA-A and HLA-B alleles for most subjects in the first cohort. While some public TCRs were present in many individuals, most TCR sequences turned up only very rarely across donors. The study gave a list of 150 to 200 TCR beta chains associated with cytomegalovirus.

Concerning this clone: Its recognized antigen is unknown. The record has no base qualities; no much larger clone is one base away.

Trimming removed 5 bases from V and 5 bases from J; the gene matches leave 6 bases unexplained. CDR1 and CDR2 (SEHNR, FQNEAQ) derive from the germline V gene (reference sequence). The CDR3, from cysteine to phenylalanine, totals 14 residues. Only the CDR3 DNA stays, 42 bases, in frame from base 1. Receptor amplification or capture employed the immunoSEQ multiplex PCR assay. For the multiplex PCR, a mixture combining 60 forward primers for TCR Vbeta segments and 13 reverse primers for TCR Jbeta segments was used. The CDR3 region of rearranged TCR beta genes was amplified from genomic DNA with a multiplex PCR assay. On the Illumina HiSeq System, the amplified TCR beta libraries were sequenced as 87-base-pair reads. The published analysis was carried out like this. A later analysis counted 65 million to 90 million unique TCR beta chains across the 666 repertoires, and around 9.9 million of these chains were shared by at least two donors. A nearest-neighbor algorithm error-corrected the raw reads and collapsed the reads into unique sequences, merging closely related sequences to remove PCR and sequencing errors. CDR3 sequences were aligned to IMGT reference sequences to assign V, D and J gene segments. Each retained sequence needed at least a six-nucleotide match to both a V gene segment and a J gene segment. Rearrangements were classified as productive when the CDR3 lacked stop codons and remained in frame with V and J, and all other rearrangements were classified as non-productive. Following IMGT convention, CDR3 was defined as the stretch from the second conserved V-encoded cysteine up to the conserved J-encoded phenylalanine. The earlier analysis of about 610 of the donors excluded any sequence lacking an unambiguous match to a single V gene segment. An earlier analysis of 587 of the donors classified V segments as functional when productive rearrangements were above 56.7% and as segregating when the standard deviation between donors was above 5%. A statistical classification framework was built for diagnosing cytomegalovirus status from the catalog of TCR beta chain sequences. V and J gene assignment, in a later analysis, came from comparing TCR nucleotide sequences with IMGT/GENE-DB human TR gene sequences. The TCRdist pipeline was used in a later analysis to assign CDR3 sequences and most-parsimonious VDJ recombination scenarios. In a later analysis, each TCR beta chain was defined by its CDR3 amino acid sequence together with its V-gene family, and reads lacking a unique V-gene family were excluded. A later analysis removed roughly 590 highly shared, low-generation-probability nucleotide sequences to deal with suspected cross-contamination and a sequencing artifact. In a later analysis, a clonal expansion index was calculated for each public chain from normalized within-repertoire ranks of inferred template counts. Generation probabilities in a later analysis came from a VDJ recombination model fitted to out-of-frame rearrangements, and those results were checked against IGoR. Hypergeometric tests were used in a later analysis to score TCR-TCR, TCR-HLA and TCR-CMV co-occurrence, with a repertoire-size bias correction applied to the TCR pairs. To estimate false discovery rates, a later analysis permuted the HLA or CMV assignments 20 times. In a later analysis, co-occurring TCRs were grouped with DBSCAN, and TCRdist sequence similarity was added when clustering was performed within HLA-allele-positive subsets. Repertoires with fewer than 30,000 or more than 120,000 public chains were left out of co-occurrence clustering, as were about 5 repertoires with anomalous nucleotide sharing. Imported from immuneACCESS, the table was reduced by TCRdb to in-frame sequences with V and J called. These copies leave out some clones; in studies compared against another copy, an unresolved V gene accounts for under half, and the cause of the remainder is not known. V and J calls and clone size come straight from that table; D and trimming were deduced from the DNA. Present in this sample are 210,000 or so clones, about 85% of which were seen just once. The ten top clones hold 0.2% to 0.3% of the sample.

The cohort consisted of approximately 670 healthy bone marrow donors. At the time of sampling, every cohort member was nominally healthy, though immune exposures that went unrecorded were likely present. The donor tested CMV seronegative, placing the donor among the 350 to 400 seronegative members of the cohort. Every donor gave a peripheral blood sample, and the peripheral blood mononuclear cells from that sample were used for TCR beta sequencing. The Qiagen DNeasy Blood Extraction Kit was used to extract genomic DNA from the blood cell samples. What was sequenced was PBMCs. The source of this sequence is a girl aged 2 to 10 in good health and CMV-seronegative. The chain couples TRBV7-9 to TRBJ1-5; TRBD1 fits 7 bases in the junction. The DNA is as follows: TGTGCCAGCAGCCGGACAGGTGTTGATCAGCCCCAGCATTTT. It translates as CASSRTGVDQPQHF.